This is a list of T cell receptor beta chains from one sample in a study of cytomegalovirus exposure and HLA in healthy donors. Produced via immunoSEQ multiplex PCR; TCRdb's table is partial and in-frame only. The table lists fewer than 200,000 clones, roughly 80% of them singletons. Sequencing was performed on PBMCs. These receptors were collected from a woman under 40 in good health and CMV-seropositive. Each CDR3 is given with its conserved first and last residue. Each record gives: CDR3 DNA, CDR3 protein, D gene, clone size, V gene, J gene. A D gene is named only where the DNA matches it firmly. Only some rows state a clone size, as once, few, many or a class for expanded clones.

TGCAGCGTCCGGGGGGGAACTAGCTCCTACGAGCAGTACTTC	CSVRGGTSSYEQYF	TRBD2	.	TRBV29-1	TRBJ2-7
TGCAGCGCCAAGAGTGCCAGGGAACCCTACAATGAGCAGTTCTTC	CSAKSAREPYNEQFF	.	.	TRBV29-1	TRBJ2-1
TGCGCCAGCAGCCAAGAACGGGTTAGCCAGTCCACCGGGGAGCTGTTTTTT	CASSQERVSQSTGELFF	.	.	TRBV4-3	TRBJ2-2
TGTGCCAGCAGCCAAGATGGGACAGGGGGCACCTACGAGCAGTACTTC	CASSQDGTGGTYEQYF	TRBD1	few	TRBV4-2	TRBJ2-7
TGTGCCAGCAGCTTGGCCCCTGGAGGGAGGAATGAGCAGTTCTTC	CASSLAPGGRNEQFF	.	.	TRBV5-8	TRBJ2-1
TGTGCCAGCAGCTTAAGAGGGCGGGTTAGCACAGATACGCAGTATTTT	CASSLRGRVSTDTQYF	.	.	TRBV7-3	TRBJ2-3
TGCAGCGGCTTCGGGGGGAGCACAGATACGCAGTATTTT	CSGFGGSTDTQYF	TRBD2	.	TRBV29-1	TRBJ2-3
TGTGCCAGCAGCGGATACAGGGCGGGAGCTACCTACGAGCAGTACTTC	CASSGYRAGATYEQYF	.	.	TRBV7-2	TRBJ2-7
TGTGCCAGCAGCCCTACGGGGGGACTCACAGATACGCAGTATTTT	CASSPTGGLTDTQYF	TRBD2	.	TRBV7-2	TRBJ2-3
TGTGCCAGCAGTTTTGACGGGGTTGGCAATTCACCCCTCCACTTT	CASSFDGVGNSPLHF	.	.	TRBV6-6	TRBJ1-6
TGTGCCACCAGCAGGGGGAGGGGTGAGGGGGAGACCCAGTACTTC	CATSRGRGEGETQYF	TRBD2	once	TRBV15	TRBJ2-5
TGTGCCAGCAGCTTGATAGCGGGGGGATCCACAGATACGCAGTATTTT	CASSLIAGGSTDTQYF	TRBD2	.	TRBV5-4	TRBJ2-3
TGCGCCAGCAGCTTGGAAGGGCAGGGGGCTTTTGAGACCCAGTACTTC	CASSLEGQGAFETQYF	TRBD1	.	TRBV5-1	TRBJ2-5
TGCGCCAGCAGCCAGACGGGGAGGTATGGCTACACCTTC	CASSQTGRYGYTF	.	.	TRBV7-2	TRBJ1-2
TGTGCCAGCAGTACCTTCAACAGGGGGCCTGAAGCTTTCTTT	CASSTFNRGPEAFF	TRBD1	.	TRBV6-5	TRBJ1-1
TGTGCCAGCAGCGTAGCCGGGGGGGGAATTGGATATTCACCCCTCCACTTT	CASSVAGGGIGYSPLHF	.	.	TRBV9	TRBJ1-6
TGCGCCAGCAGCCAAGGGACAGGGAGCTATGGCTACACCTTC	CASSQGTGSYGYTF	TRBD1	.	TRBV4-3	TRBJ1-2
TGTGCCAGCTCAGCTTCCGCGGGGGGTTTCTGGAATGAGCAGTTCTTC	CASSASAGGFWNEQFF	TRBD2	.	TRBV7-2	TRBJ2-1
TGTGCCAGCAGCTTTAACAGGGGTGGCGGGGAGCTGTTTTTT	CASSFNRGGGELFF	TRBD1	.	TRBV7-2	TRBJ2-2
TGTGCCAGCAGTGACCAAACCGGACAGGGAGATCGCAATCAGCCCCAGCATTTT	CASSDQTGQGDRNQPQHF	TRBD1	.	TRBV6-4	TRBJ1-5
TGTGGTAGCGGGGGCGAGAGCTCCTACAATGAGCAGTTCTTC	CGSGGESSYNEQFF	TRBD2	.	TRBV11-2	TRBJ2-1
TGTGCCAGCAGCCCTACGGGCTCCTACGAGCAGTACTTC	CASSPTGSYEQYF	.	.	TRBV7-3	TRBJ2-7
TGTGCCAGCAGCTTAGCGATCGGGACAGCCTCTGGAAACACCATATATTTT	CASSLAIGTASGNTIYF	TRBD1	.	TRBV7-2	TRBJ1-3
TGTGCCAGCAGCGCACCGAGGGGGATAGGATCACCCCTCCACTTT	CASSAPRGIGSPLHF	.	.	TRBV7-2	TRBJ1-6
TGTGCCAGCAGCTTACAGCGGGGTCGGTCCTACGAGCAGTACTTC	CASSLQRGRSYEQYF	TRBD2	.	TRBV11-2	TRBJ2-7
TGCGCCAGCAGCCCCGTACCGGGACAGGGAGATACGCAGTATTTT	CASSPVPGQGDTQYF	TRBD1	.	TRBV5-1	TRBJ2-3
TGTGCCAGCAGCCAGGGGATGGGCTACGAGCAGTACTTC	CASSQGMGYEQYF	.	.	TRBV6-6	TRBJ2-7
TGTGCCAGCAGCTTAAGGGGGTCGGAAGGCTACACCTTC	CASSLRGSEGYTF	.	.	TRBV11-3	TRBJ1-2
TGTGCCAGCGCGGCAGCGAACACCGGGGAGCTGTTTTTT	CASAAANTGELFF	.	.	TRBV6-5	TRBJ2-2
TGCGCCAGCAGCGGGGGGATTGGGACAGATACGCAGTATTTT	CASSGGIGTDTQYF	.	.	TRBV4-3	TRBJ2-3
TGTGCCAGCAGTTTACATCTAGCGGGGGTTGTGACCCAGTACTTC	CASSLHLAGVVTQYF	TRBD2	.	TRBV28	TRBJ2-5
TGTGCCAGCAGTGGCACGGGACAGGGGGTTTCATATGAGCAGTTCTTC	CASSGTGQGVSYEQFF	TRBD1	medium-sized	TRBV25-1	TRBJ2-1
TGCGCCAGCAGCTTACAGGGGGGGTCGACGGCCACTGAAGCTTTCTTT	CASSLQGGSTATEAFF	TRBD1	.	TRBV5-1	TRBJ1-1
TGCGCCAGCAGCCAAGATTCAGGACAGGGTTATCAGCCCCAGCATTTT	CASSQDSGQGYQPQHF	TRBD1	.	TRBV4-1	TRBJ1-5
TGTGCCAGCAGCTCTGGGACTAGAGTCAGCGATACGCAGTATTTT	CASSSGTRVSDTQYF	TRBD2	few	TRBV5-8	TRBJ2-3
TGTGCCAGCAGCTTGGAAGGGGGTAGCGGGGAGACCCAGTACTTC	CASSLEGGSGETQYF	.	.	TRBV5-4	TRBJ2-5
TGCGCCAGCAGGGAGACAGGACTCAACTATGGCTACACCTTC	CASRETGLNYGYTF	.	.	TRBV5-1	TRBJ1-2
TGTGCCAGCAGCGCCACCTCGTCCCCTCGGGACACTGAAGCTTTCTTT	CASSATSSPRDTEAFF	.	.	TRBV9	TRBJ1-1
TGCGCCAGCAGCCGCGCGGACAGCTCCTACGAGCAGTACTTC	CASSRADSSYEQYF	.	.	TRBV5-1	TRBJ2-7
TGTGCCAGCAGCCTATACTCTGGAAACACCATATATTTT	CASSLYSGNTIYF	.	.	TRBV14	TRBJ1-3
TGTGCCAGCAGCACCCCGAGACAGGGATTGTATGGCTACACCTTC	CASSTPRQGLYGYTF	TRBD1	.	TRBV28	TRBJ1-2
TGTGCCAGCAGCTTGACAGGGGGGGGTGGGGCCAACGTCCTGACTTTC	CASSLTGGGGANVLTF	.	.	TRBV5-4	TRBJ2-6
TGTGCCAGCAGCTCATCCGGGACAGGGATCAGGGAGCTGTTTTTT	CASSSSGTGIRELFF	TRBD1	.	TRBV7-6	TRBJ2-2
TGCGCCAGCAGCCCCGCAGACAGGGATAACTACGAGCAGTACTTC	CASSPADRDNYEQYF	TRBD1	.	TRBV4-1	TRBJ2-7
TGTGCCACCAGCAGAGTCCATAACACCGGGGAGCTGTTTTTT	CATSRVHNTGELFF	.	.	TRBV15	TRBJ2-2
TGCGCCAGCAGCCGTCATGTTGGATGGACAGGGAGCTCTGGAAACACCATATATTTT	CASSRHVGWTGSSGNTIYF	TRBD1	.	TRBV4-1	TRBJ1-3
TGTGCCAGCAGCTCCACCGGGACAATGAGTAACTATGGCTACACCTTC	CASSSTGTMSNYGYTF	.	once	TRBV7-2	TRBJ1-2
TGTGCCAGCAGTGACCCACGGGACAGAGTTCTATACGAGCAGTACTTC	CASSDPRDRVLYEQYF	TRBD1	.	TRBV6-1	TRBJ2-7
TGTGCCAGCAGCTTAGGACCCCGGGACAGGAACACTGAAGCTTTCTTT	CASSLGPRDRNTEAFF	TRBD1	.	TRBV7-9	TRBJ1-1
TGTGCCAGCAGCTTAGTTCAGGGGGAAGCTTTCTTT	CASSLVQGEAFF	.	.	TRBV7-9	TRBJ1-1
TGCAGCGTTGATCTGGCAAGTTTGACAGGGAGAGGCTACACCTTC	CSVDLASLTGRGYTF	TRBD1	.	TRBV29-1	TRBJ1-2
TGTGCCAGTAGTTATGGATCGGGACAGGGCCTATTCTACGAGCAGTACTTC	CASSYGSGQGLFYEQYF	TRBD1	.	TRBV19	TRBJ2-7
TGTGCCAGCAGGAACGACGGGAGCCCCCTTGGCTACACCTTC	CASRNDGSPLGYTF	.	.	TRBV2	TRBJ1-2
TGTGCCAGCAGTCAACCCCGAACCTGGTCAGGGCAAAATGAAAAACTGTTTTTT	CASSQPRTWSGQNEKLFF	.	.	TRBV4-2	TRBJ1-4
TGTGCCAGCAGCCAAAATGCGGGGATGCAGTACTTC	CASSQNAGMQYF	.	.	TRBV11-3	TRBJ2-7
TGCGCCAGCAACCTAAAGGGCAGGGAGGCAGATACGCAGTATTTT	CASNLKGREADTQYF	.	.	TRBV5-1	TRBJ2-3
TGTGCCAGCAGCCCCGACAGGACCTTGGGCTACACCTTC	CASSPDRTLGYTF	.	.	TRBV7-2	TRBJ1-2
TGTGCCAGCTCACAGGACGGACAGGTCGACATGAGGGGCTACACCTTC	CASSQDGQVDMRGYTF	TRBD1	.	TRBV18	TRBJ1-2
TGTGCCAGCAGCCCTTATGGGGGGGGCAGGACTGAAGCTTTCTTT	CASSPYGGGRTEAFF	.	once	TRBV7-2	TRBJ1-1